This T cell receptor (beta chain) was documented in a study of T-cell memory formation after mild COVID-19. Background on the study: Among the donors, TCR clusters were largely specific to each donor.

Germline CDR1 and CDR2: MNHEY and SVGAGI. With 3 bases clipped from V and 1 base from J, the junction kept 4 bases outside the gene matches. The CDR3 has 16 amino acids. TCRdb itself ran the 5' RACE reads through MiXCR, one entry per CDR3 protein. The profile shows 350,000 to 500,000 distinct CDR3 sequences, 20% of them singletons. Study conclusions and caveats: CD4+ bias marked clones expanding day 15 to 37, unlike balanced contracting clones. CD4+ contracting clones were found mainly in CM and EM, and CD8+ ones in EMRA.

Note on this clonotype: Its matching antigen is unknown.

The V call is TRBV6-5, the J call TRBJ2-3; 10 bases map to TRBD2. The receptor comes from an adult woman who had mild COVID-19 (a few samples of this study predate the infection). Cell type and time point are not known. Input material: PBMCs or a T cell subset sorted from them (not recorded which). For the CDR3, the DNA is TGTGCCAGCAGTTATTCCGGACTAGCGGGCACAGATACGCAGTATTTT. Protein sequence: CASSYSGLAGTDTQYF.